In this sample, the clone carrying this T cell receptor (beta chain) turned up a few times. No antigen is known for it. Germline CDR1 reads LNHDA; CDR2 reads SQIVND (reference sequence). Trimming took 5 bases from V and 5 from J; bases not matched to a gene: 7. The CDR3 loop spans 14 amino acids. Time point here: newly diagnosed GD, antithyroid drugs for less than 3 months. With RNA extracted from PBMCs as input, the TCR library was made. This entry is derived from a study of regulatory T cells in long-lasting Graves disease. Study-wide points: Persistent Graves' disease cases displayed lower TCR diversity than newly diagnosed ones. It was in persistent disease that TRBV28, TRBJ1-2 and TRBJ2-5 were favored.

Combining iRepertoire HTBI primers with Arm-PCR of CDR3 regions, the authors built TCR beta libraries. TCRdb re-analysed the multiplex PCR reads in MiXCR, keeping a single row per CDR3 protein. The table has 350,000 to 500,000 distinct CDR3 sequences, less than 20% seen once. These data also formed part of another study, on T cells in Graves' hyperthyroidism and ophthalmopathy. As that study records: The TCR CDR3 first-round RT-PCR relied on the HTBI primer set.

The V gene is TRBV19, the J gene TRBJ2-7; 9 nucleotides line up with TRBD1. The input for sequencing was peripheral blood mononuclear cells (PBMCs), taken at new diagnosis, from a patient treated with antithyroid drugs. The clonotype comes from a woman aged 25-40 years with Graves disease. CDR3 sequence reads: CASSLTGGRNEQYF. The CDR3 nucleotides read TGTGCCAGTAGTTTGACAGGGGGACGTAACGAGCAGTACTTC.